Below, 16 T cell receptor beta chains from the same sample are listed, as sequenced in a study of T cell responses to AZD1222 COVID-19 vaccine. Generated by immunoSEQ multiplex PCR, the TCRdb table keeps only in-frame clones and is missing some. Of about 120,000 clones in the sample, around 85% were seen once. Sample: peripheral blood, taken on day 0 of AZD1222 vaccination. The receptor source for this set is an adult in good health.

The V call is TRBV27, the J call TRBJ1-1; D might be TRBD1 (6 bases). The CDR3 covers 12 residues. CDR1 and CDR2 from the germline V gene are MNHEY and SMNVEV (reference sequence). Trimming took 5 bases from V and 5 from J, leaving 9 bases between them. The CDR3 sequence is CASSQGGTEAFF. The DNA of the CDR3 is TGTGCCAGCAGTCAAGGGGGAACTGAAGCTTTCTTT.

This chain links TRBV27 with TRBJ2-7; D gene ambiguous. The CDR3 is 9 residues long. V lost 8 bases to trimming and J lost 1 base, with 0 bases between them. Per germline, CDR1 MNHEY and CDR2 SMNVEV (reference sequence). CDR3 protein: CASSYEQYF. The CDR3 DNA sequence: TGTGCCAGCTCCTACGAGCAGTACTTC.

In its sample, this clone was seen once. The CDR3 sequence is CASSESGQGVAYGYTF. In DNA, the CDR3 is TGTGCCAGCAGTGAATCGGGACAGGGGGTGGCCTATGGCTACACCTTC. The chain carries TRBV6-1 and TRBJ1-2, with 11 bases that match TRBD1. The CDR3 is 16 amino acids. CDR1 MNHNS and CDR2 SASEGT come from the germline V gene. Trimming took 2 bases from V and 4 from J; bases not matched to a gene: 6.

The chain recombines TRBV7-8 with TRBJ2-2; 9 bases are a match to TRBD1. The CDR3 contains 13 residues. The germline V gene encodes CDR1 SGHVS and CDR2 FQNEAQ. After removal of 0 bases from V and 13 bases from J, the junction contained 3 bases not matched to a gene. Here the CDR3 DNA reads TGTGCCAGCAGCTTAGCGGGGGGACAGGGGCTGTTTTTT. It is translated as CASSLAGGQGLFF.

For the CDR3, the DNA is TGTGCCGGCCGGGACAGTTCAAATTCACCCCTCCACTTT. Protein sequence: CAGRDSSNSPLHF. This chain links TRBV19 with TRBJ1-6, with 7 bases aligning to TRBD1. Germline values: CDR1 LNHDA, CDR2 SQIVND (reference sequence). The CDR3 runs 13 residues. V lost 11 bases, J lost 7 bases, and 8 bases stayed unmatched.

V usage is TRBV21-1 and J usage is TRBJ2-3. TRBV21-1 is listed as a pseudogene. The CDR3 consists of 13 residues. CDR3 sequence: CASSPDPTDTQYF. The CDR3, as DNA: TGTGCCAGCAGCCCCGACCCCACAGATACGCAGTATTTT.

The chain employs TRBV3-1 (or the pseudogene TRBV3-2) and TRBJ1-1, with TRBD1 as a possible D gene (5 bases). The CDR3 has 16 residues. V gave up 4 bases and J gave up 1 base, with 16 bases separating them. Germline assignment: CDR1 LGHDT and CDR2 YNNKEL (reference sequence). The CDR3 here is CASSPLGGIRNTEAFF. The CDR3 DNA is TGTGCCAGCAGCCCTCTTGGGGGTATCAGGAACACTGAAGCTTTCTTT.

The chain is built from TRBV6-1 and TRBJ1-5; D is undetermined. CDR3 size: 16 residues. Per the germline V gene, CDR1 is MNHNS and CDR2 is SASEGT. V was cut by 0 bases and J by 0 bases, with 9 bases left in between. The CDR3 here is CASSEAWAYSNQPQHF. CDR3 nucleotides: TGTGCCAGCAGTGAAGCCTGGGCTTATAGCAATCAGCCCCAGCATTTT.

The V call is TRBV27, the J call TRBJ1-6; D unresolved. V gave up 7 bases and J gave up 9 bases, with 16 bases separating them. The CDR3 is 14 amino acids. Germline lookup yields CDR1 MNHEY and CDR2 SMNVEV (reference sequence). The CDR3 spells CASTLKPWGSPLHF. CDR3 bases: TGTGCCAGCACCCTGAAGCCCTGGGGTTCACCCCTCCACTTT.

The chain uses TRBV4-1 and TRBJ1-4, with TRBD1 as a possible D gene (6 bases). V was trimmed by 0 bases and J by 5 bases, leaving 13 bases between them. This CDR3 has 16 amino acids. The V gene's germline CDR1 is MGHRA and CDR2 YSYEKL. CDR3 DNA sequence: TGCGCCAGCAGCCAAGAGGGGGGCACCGCGAATGAAAAACTGTTTTTT. Its translation: CASSQEGGTANEKLFF.

This rearrangement joins TRBV6-5 to TRBJ1-6; 11 bases line up with TRBD1. Germline V gives CDR1 MNHEY, CDR2 SVGAGI. CDR3 length equals 15 residues. V trimming: 2 bases; J trimming: 9 bases; junction bases outside the gene matches: 3. CDR3 loop: CASSYMGQGGSPLHF. For the CDR3, the DNA is TGTGCCAGCAGTTACATGGGACAGGGGGGTTCACCCCTCCACTTT.

The gene calls are TRBV18 and TRBJ1-1; unclear D gene. Deletions cut 3 bases from V and 1 base from J, with 12 bases between. This CDR3 is 15 amino acids long. CDR1 is KGHSH, CDR2 LQKENI, per germline. The CDR3 nucleotides are TGTGCCAGCTCACCCGTAAGGCGGGAGAACACTGAAGCTTTCTTT. Protein sequence: CASSPVRRENTEAFF.

The chain links TRBV28 to TRBJ1-4, with 9 nucleotides matching TRBD1. The CDR3 consists of 21 residues. Trimming removed 6 bases from V and 2 bases from J; junction bases left unmatched: 22. CDR1 and CDR2 (germline): MDHEN, SYDVKM. This CDR3 is CASSTMTRADRGEGTNEKLFF. CDR3 nucleotides: TGTGCCAGCAGCACTATGACAAGGGCCGACAGGGGGGAGGGGACTAATGAAAAACTGTTTTTT.

This clone has only a few counts. CDR3 DNA: TGTGCCAGCAGTTTCCAGCCGAACACTGAAGCTTTCTTT. It is translated as CASSFQPNTEAFF. The rearrangement uses TRBV12-3 or TRBV12-4 and TRBJ1-1; D remains ambiguous. The CDR3 spans 13 residues. V shed 3 bases and J shed 1 base, with 6 bases lying between them.

The V and J genes are TRBV12-3 or TRBV12-4 and TRBJ1-4; no definite D call. Between the trimmed V and J ends, which lost 5 bases and 8 bases, there was a span of 9 bases. The CDR3 runs to 12 residues. DNA for the CDR3: TGTGCCAGCAGTGTAGATCACGAAAAACTGTTTTTT. Residues: CASSVDHEKLFF.

The chain is built from TRBV19 and TRBJ2-1; D gene ambiguous. The CDR3 spans 13 residues. Per the germline V gene, CDR1 is LNHDA and CDR2 is SQIVND (reference sequence). V lost 2 bases, J lost 2 bases, and 4 bases lay in between. The CDR3 DNA is TGTGCCAGTAGTATAACCACCTACAATGAGCAGTTCTTC. The encoded protein is CASSITTYNEQFF.